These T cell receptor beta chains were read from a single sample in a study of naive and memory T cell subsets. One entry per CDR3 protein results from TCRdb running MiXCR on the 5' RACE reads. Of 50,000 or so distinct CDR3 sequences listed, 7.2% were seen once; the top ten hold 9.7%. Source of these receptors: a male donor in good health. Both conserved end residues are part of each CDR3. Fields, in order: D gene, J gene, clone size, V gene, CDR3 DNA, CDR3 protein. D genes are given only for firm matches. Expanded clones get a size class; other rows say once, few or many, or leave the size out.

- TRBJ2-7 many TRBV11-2 TGTGCCAGCAGCGTCCCGGGGAACGATGAGCAGTACTTC CASSVPGNDEQYF
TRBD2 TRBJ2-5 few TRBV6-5 TGTGCCAGCAGTCCGATTAGCGGGAGAGGGGAGACCCAGTACTTC CASSPISGRGETQYF
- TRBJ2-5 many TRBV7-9 TGTGCCAGCAGCAAGAAACAGCGACAAGAGACCCAGTACTTC CASSKKQRQETQYF
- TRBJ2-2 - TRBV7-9 TGTGCCAGCAGCTTAGCGGGGACGGAGAACACCGGGGAGCTGTTTTTT CASSLAGTENTGELFF
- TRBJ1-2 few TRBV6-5 TGTGCCAGCAGTTACGGACAGCGCAGCGGCTACACCTTC CASSYGQRSGYTF
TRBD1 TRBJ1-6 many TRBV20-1 TGCAGTGCCAGGACGGGACAGGGAGGGTCACCCCTCCACTTT CSARTGQGGSPLHF
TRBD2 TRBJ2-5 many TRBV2 TGTGCCAGCAGGACTAGCCCGAGTGTGGAGACCCAGTACTTC CASRTSPSVETQYF
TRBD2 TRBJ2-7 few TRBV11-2 TGTGCCAGCAGCTTAGAAACCGGACTAGCTGAAATCTACGAGCAGTACTTC CASSLETGLAEIYEQYF
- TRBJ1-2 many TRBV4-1 TGCGCCAGCAGCCAAGAACAGTATGACTCTTCAGCTAACTATGGCTACACCTTC CASSQEQYDSSANYGYTF
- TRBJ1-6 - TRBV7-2 TGTGCCAGCAGCTTAGATCCCACGGGGAGTTCACCCCTCCACTTT CASSLDPTGSSPLHF
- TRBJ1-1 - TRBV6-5 TGTGCCACCCGACGCTGGGGGTTGGCGGGGACGTCGGATGAAGCTTTCTTT CATRRWGLAGTSDEAFF
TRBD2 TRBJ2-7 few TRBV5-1 TGCGCCAGCAGCTTGGGGCACACCCCCGGGGGGGAGCAGTACTTC CASSLGHTPGGEQYF
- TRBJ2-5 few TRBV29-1 TGCAGCGCCGGGGAGGAAGAGACCCAGTACTTC CSAGEEETQYF
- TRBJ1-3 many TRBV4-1 TGCGCCAGCAGCCAAGATCAACGGTTTTCCTCTGGAAACACCATATATTTT CASSQDQRFSSGNTIYF
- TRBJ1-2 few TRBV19 TGTGCCAGTAGTCCCCCGGGGAATGGCTACACCTTC CASSPPGNGYTF
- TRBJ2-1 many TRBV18 TGTGCCAGCTCACCCAGATGGGATGAGCAGTTCTTC CASSPRWDEQFF
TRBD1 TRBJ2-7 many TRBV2 TGTGCCAGCAGACAAGGGACAGGGTCTTACGAGCAGTACTTC CASRQGTGSYEQYF
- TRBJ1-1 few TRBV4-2 TGTGCCAGCAGCCAACAACAGAAGAACACTGAAGCTTTCTTT CASSQQQKNTEAFF
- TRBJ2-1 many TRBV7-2 TGTGCCAGCAGCTTAGGGCTAGCGTATGAGCAGTTCTTC CASSLGLAYEQFF